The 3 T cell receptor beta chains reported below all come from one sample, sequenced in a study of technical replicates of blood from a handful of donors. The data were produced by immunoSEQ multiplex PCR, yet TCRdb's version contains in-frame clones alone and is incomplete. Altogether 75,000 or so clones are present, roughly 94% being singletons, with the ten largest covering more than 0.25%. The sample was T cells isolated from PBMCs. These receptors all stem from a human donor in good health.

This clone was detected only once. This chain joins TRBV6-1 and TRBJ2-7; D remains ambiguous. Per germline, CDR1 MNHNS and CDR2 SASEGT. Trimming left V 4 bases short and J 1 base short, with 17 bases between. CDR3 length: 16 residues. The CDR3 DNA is TGTGCCAGCAGTGGACGAATAGCTCTGTTGTCCTACGAGCAGTACTTC. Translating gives CASSGRIALLSYEQYF.

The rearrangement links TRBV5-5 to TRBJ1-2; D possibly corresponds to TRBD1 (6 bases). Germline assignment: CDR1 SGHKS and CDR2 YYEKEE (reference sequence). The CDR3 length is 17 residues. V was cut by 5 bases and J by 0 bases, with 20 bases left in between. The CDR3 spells CASRASGQPRANYGYTF. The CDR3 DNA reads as TGTGCCAGCAGAGCCTCCGGACAGCCCCGGGCTAACTATGGCTACACCTTC.

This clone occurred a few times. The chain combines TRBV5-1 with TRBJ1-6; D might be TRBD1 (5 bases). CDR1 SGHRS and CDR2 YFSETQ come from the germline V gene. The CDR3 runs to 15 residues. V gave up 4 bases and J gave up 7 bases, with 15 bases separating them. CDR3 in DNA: TGCGCCAGCAGCGGAGGAGGGGATTTGAATTCACCCCTCCACTTT. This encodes CASSGGGDLNSPLHF.